This note documents a single TCR beta chain sequence. The antigen is undetermined. V was trimmed by 5 bases and J by 2 bases, leaving 22 bases between them. Germline V lookup: CDR1 SEHNR, CDR2 FQNEAQ (reference sequence). The length of the CDR3 is 17 residues. Generated by immunoSEQ multiplex PCR, the TCRdb table keeps only in-frame clones and is missing some. Counted here are some 80,000 clones, approximately 88% occurring once; the ten biggest clones make up 9% to 10%. These data come from a study of T cell responses to AZD1222 COVID-19 vaccine. The study's findings and limits: The span of vaccine-associated CD4 TCRs extended across spike, with dominance at 160-218 and 743-854. It was only a handful of AZD1222 recipients who were seropositive at baseline. Within unmutated variant regions lay the reported targets of nearly half of spike-specific TCRs.

The rearrangement links TRBV7-9 to TRBJ2-7; D ambiguous. The sequence derives from an adult who received the MenACWY meningococcal vaccine as a control. Sequencing was performed on peripheral blood, taken 28 days after the second dose of the MenACWY control vaccine. This CDR3 reads CASSTRAVEFDAYEQYF. CDR3 DNA: TGTGCCAGCAGCACCCGGGCGGTGGAATTTGACGCCTACGAGCAGTACTTC.